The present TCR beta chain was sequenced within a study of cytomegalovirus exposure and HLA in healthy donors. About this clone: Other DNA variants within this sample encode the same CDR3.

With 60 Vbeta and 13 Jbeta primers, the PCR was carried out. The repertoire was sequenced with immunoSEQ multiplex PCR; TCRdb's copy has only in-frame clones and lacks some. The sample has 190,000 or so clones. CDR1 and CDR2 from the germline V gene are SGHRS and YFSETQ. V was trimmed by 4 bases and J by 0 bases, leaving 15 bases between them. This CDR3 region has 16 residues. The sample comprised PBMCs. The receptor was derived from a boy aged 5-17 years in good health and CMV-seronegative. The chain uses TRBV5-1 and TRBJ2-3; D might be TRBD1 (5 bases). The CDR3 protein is CASSLPSTASTDTQYF. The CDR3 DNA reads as TGCGCCAGCAGCCTACCCTCGACAGCGAGCACAGATACGCAGTATTTT.